The clone carrying this TCR beta chain has just a few counts. TCRdb analysed the 5' RACE reads with MiXCR anew, one entry per CDR3 protein. The repertoire has some 100,000 distinct CDR3 sequences, about 16% of them found once; the top ten carry 6% to 8%. The data belong to a study of T cells of healthy individuals. The V end was cut by 0 bases, the J end by 0 bases, with 0 bases between. This CDR3 has 12 amino acids. Germline V gives CDR1 SGHNT, CDR2 YYREEE (reference sequence). The chain uses TRBV5-4 and TRBJ2-5; D uncertain. The TCR comes from a human donor in good health. CDR3 loop: CASSLDQETQYF. CDR3 DNA sequence: TGTGCCAGCAGCTTGGACCAAGAGACCCAGTACTTC.